This T cell receptor beta chain was identified in a study of blood T cell repertoires in COVID-19 (TCRdb year 2020). In terms of the full investigation: Collaborator samples came from the United States, Italy and Spain and covered acute and convalescent phases of COVID-19. The prospective study material was composed of cDNA or gDNA derived from T cells, B-cell-depleted T cells, or PBMCs. The dataset comprised deeply sampled blood TCRbeta repertoires from subjects exposed to, actively infected with, or recovered from COVID-19. The repertoires were released in a freely available public database meant as a resource for research on the immune response to SARS-CoV-2. The samples were drawn from two sources: the first 160 participants of the ongoing ImmuneRACE study, and 1,000 to 1,500 subjects contributed by 6 global collaborators. The sample metadata nearly always contained a de-identified subject ID, COVID-19 status, age in years and sex. Where available, HLA class I and class II types were obtained from metadata supplied by the sample provider rather than from assay-based typing. The full study reports these points: The amount of clinical and demographic metadata varied by source and participant and was provided uncurated.

Comments on this clone: There is no known antigen for this receptor. No much larger clone is present one base from it, and per-base qualities are unavailable.

Sequences MNHNS (CDR1) and SASEGT (CDR2) are obtained from the germline V gene. V loses 3 bases, J loses 4 bases, and the germline ends lie 9 bases apart. Measured from the cysteine to the phenylalanine, the CDR3 is 13 residues long. This entry keeps only the CDR3 DNA: 39 bases, framed from base 1. TCRbeta CDR3 regions were amplified from genomic DNA using the immunoSEQ Assay, a bias-controlled multiplex PCR. The paper's data handling went like this. The number of nucleated cells in each sample was estimated by amplification of reference gene primers within the assay. To quantify the absolute abundance of each unique TCRbeta CDR3 rearrangement, sequence reads were collapsed and filtered. For each sample, productive Simpson clonality was calculated as the square root of Simpson's diversity index across productive rearrangements. TCRdb holds this immuneACCESS table with in-frame rearrangements only. Some clones are missing; in checked studies, unresolved V genes explain under half, and the rest has no known cause. Clone size and the V and J calls come from that table; the DNA yielded D and trimming. Within this sample are about 57,000 clones, with about nine tenths of them counted one time only. The top ten hold around 23% of the sample.

One collaborating source in Seattle enrolled patients during active infection and followed them longitudinally through the course of disease. Collaborating institutions collected whole blood in K2EDTA tubes following their own protocols. For TCRbeta analysis, collaborators shipped samples as frozen whole blood, isolated PBMCs, or DNA extracted from either of those sample types. The sample taken for sequencing was peripheral blood. The clonotype originates from a woman at least 80 years old with COVID-19, enrolled during active disease. In this chain, TRBV6-1 is recombined with TRBJ1-1; no D gene can be assigned with confidence. Here the CDR3 is given as CASSEKPGTEAFF. Here is the DNA: TGTGCCAGCAGTGAGAAGCCGGGCACTGAAGCTTTCTTT.